One sample yielded the 20 T cell receptor beta chains listed below, sequenced in a study of cytomegalovirus exposure and HLA in healthy donors. Assay used: immunoSEQ multiplex PCR; TCRdb lists only in-frame clones, some missing. This repertoire shows fewer than 90,000 clones, about 96% found once; its top ten account for 1.5% to 2%. Sequencing input: PBMCs. The receptors originated from a man between 18 and 35 years old in good health and CMV-seropositive.

The V gene is TRBV30, the J gene TRBJ2-7; 10 bases line up with TRBD2. J gave up 5 bases and V 3 bases, and 4 bases lay outside the gene matches. The CDR3 totals 13 residues. Germline CDR1 and CDR2: GTSNPN and SVGIG (reference sequence). For the CDR3, the DNA is TGTGCCTGGAGGGGACTAGCGAAAAACGAGCAGTACTTC. Its protein product is CAWRGLAKNEQYF.

V usage is TRBV7-9 and J usage is TRBJ2-3, with TRBD2 matching over 8 bases. The V and J ends lost 3 bases and 0 bases, in that order; junction bases with no gene match: 2. The CDR3 covers 15 residues. Per germline, CDR1 SEHNR and CDR2 FQNEAQ (reference sequence). The CDR3 sequence is CASSLRLASTDTQYF. CDR3 sequence (DNA): TGTGCCAGCAGCTTGAGACTAGCGAGCACAGATACGCAGTATTTT.

The J gene is TRBJ2-2, the V gene TRBV21-1; the table gives TRBD1 as D, unverified against the DNA. TRBV21-1 is a pseudogene locus. CDR3 length: 14 residues. The CDR3 DNA reads TGTGCCAGCAGCAAGGGCAGGGCGACCGGGGAGCTGTTTTTT. Residues: CASSKGRATGELFF.

CDR3 region: CASSPGQRNTEAFF. The CDR3 nucleotides are TGTGCCAGCAGCCCGGGACAAAGGAACACTGAAGCTTTCTTT. V usage is TRBV27 and J usage is TRBJ1-1; a weak D match, TRBD1 (6 bases). Trimming took off 6 bases at V and 1 base at J, with 12 bases between the two ends. Per germline, CDR1 MNHEY and CDR2 SMNVEV (reference sequence). The CDR3 is 14 residues long.

The chain couples TRBV28 to TRBJ2-7; 10 nucleotides agree with TRBD2. The V gene end was trimmed by 7 bases and the J gene end by 3 bases; junction bases not matched to a gene: 3. This CDR3 has 13 amino acids. CDR1 MDHEN and CDR2 SYDVKM come from the germline V gene. The CDR3 reads CASTKREGYEQYF. For the CDR3, the DNA is TGTGCCAGCACGAAGCGGGAGGGCTACGAGCAGTACTTC.

This clone was detected a few times. J is TRBJ1-5 and V is TRBV30, with D unclear. Trimming pared 0 bases from V and 8 bases from J, leaving 11 bases between. Germline assignment: CDR1 GTSNPN and CDR2 SVGIG (reference sequence). This CDR3 region has 13 residues. The CDR3 loop reads CAWSVVGREPQHF. In DNA form, the CDR3 reads TGTGCCTGGAGTGTAGTAGGGAGGGAGCCCCAGCATTTT.

The chain recombines TRBV23-1 with TRBJ1-2; 8 nucleotides align to TRBD1. TRBV23-1 is given ORF status, its function remaining uncertain. This CDR3 spans 13 amino acids. Germline trimming cut 3 bases from V and 8 bases from J; bases unmatched to any gene: 5. CDR3 DNA: TGCGCCAGCAGTCAGACCAGGGGGCTGGGCTACACCTTC. It is translated as CASSQTRGLGYTF.

The count of this clone is one. This chain connects TRBV28 to TRBJ2-2; 14 bases are shared with TRBD2. V shed 6 bases and J 6 bases; nucleotides not matched to a gene: 0. The CDR3 length is 14 residues. The germline V gene encodes CDR1 MDHEN and CDR2 SYDVKM. The chain's CDR3 is CASRTSGRAGELFF. CDR3 nucleotide sequence: TGTGCCAGCAGGACTAGCGGGAGGGCCGGGGAGCTGTTTTTT.

V and J are TRBV5-4 and TRBJ1-1; 10 bases agree with TRBD1. The CDR3 length is 15 residues. The V and J ends lost 5 bases and 8 bases, in that order; junction bases with no gene match: 12. Germline loops: CDR1 SGHNT, CDR2 YYREEE (reference sequence). CDR3 sequence (DNA): TGTGCCAGCAGGACGGGGAAGACAGGGGGCGAGGAAGCTTTCTTT. Translated: CASRTGKTGGEEAFF.

The gene calls are TRBV6-5 and TRBJ2-1; 9 bases are shared with TRBD1. This CDR3 is 15 amino acids long. Germline CDR1 MNHEY, CDR2 SVGAGI. Trimming removed 5 bases from V and 4 bases from J; junction bases left unmatched: 6. CDR3 DNA: TGTGCCAGCAGTGCCGGGACAGGGATTTACAATGAGCAGTTCTTC. Encoded protein: CASSAGTGIYNEQFF.

This clone was detected only once. This rearrangement joins TRBV30 to TRBJ2-3, with D possibly being TRBD1 (6 bases). The CDR3 contains 14 residues. Germline V gene data show CDR1 as GTSNPN and CDR2 as SVGIG (reference sequence). V gave up 1 base and J gave up 1 base, with 9 bases separating them. DNA for the CDR3: TGTGCCTGGAGTGCAGGGGTCGGCACAGATACGCAGTATTTT. Translation gives CAWSAGVGTDTQYF.

The gene calls are TRBV29-1 and TRBJ1-5; D is undetermined. The CDR3 length is 13 residues. Germline V gene lookup returns CDR1 SQVTM and CDR2 ANQGSEA. V dropped 7 bases and J dropped 4 bases, with 14 bases sitting between them. DNA of the CDR3: TGCAGCGCCCGGGGAGGGTTTAATCAGCCCCAGCATTTT. Translation gives CSARGGFNQPQHF.

J is TRBJ2-1 and V is TRBV7-2; 8 bases are a match to TRBD2. V was pared by 5 bases and J by 11 bases, with 14 bases of the junction left unmatched. This CDR3 comprises 15 residues. Germline loops: CDR1 SGHTA, CDR2 FQGNSA. The CDR3 sequence: CASSPPGGRLFQQFF. The CDR3 DNA reads TGTGCCAGCAGCCCGCCTGGCGGGAGGCTATTTCAGCAGTTCTTC.

A single count supports this clone. The chain carries TRBV28 and TRBJ1-5; 9 positions match TRBD1. After removal of 4 bases from V and 2 bases from J, the junction contained 21 bases not matched to a gene. The CDR3 covers 21 residues. Looked up from germline, CDR1 is MDHEN and CDR2 is SYDVKM. The CDR3 loop reads CASSSSKFPRDRVPGNQPQHF. Here the CDR3 DNA reads TGTGCCAGCAGTTCTTCAAAATTCCCGCGGGACAGGGTCCCGGGCAATCAGCCCCAGCATTTT. The full variable domain, rest sourced from reference TRBV28 and TRBJ1-5, is DVKVTQSSRYLVKRTGEKVFLECVQDMDHENMFWYRQDPGLGLRLIYFSYDVKMKEKGDIPEGYSVSREKKERFSLILESASTNQTSMYLCASSSSKFPRDRVPGNQPQHFGDGTRLSIL.

This clone was observed once. This rearrangement joins TRBV29-1 to TRBJ2-1; 7 nucleotides agree with TRBD2. CDR1 and CDR2 from the germline V gene are SQVTM and ANQGSEA. The CDR3 consists of 13 residues. V was clipped by 4 bases and J by 10 bases; unmatched bases: 10. CDR3 nucleotides: TGCAGCGTTGGGTTAGCGGGTAAGGGGGAGCAGTTCTTC. As protein: CSVGLAGKGEQFF.

A single count supports this clone. The chain is built from TRBV5-1 and TRBJ2-2; 7 nucleotides agree with TRBD1. Per the germline V gene, CDR1 is SGHRS and CDR2 is YFSETQ. The CDR3 is 14 residues long. The V segment lost 4 bases and the J segment 9 bases; nucleotides outside the gene matches: 9. The CDR3 is CASSGDRDAWELFF. Here the CDR3 DNA reads TGCGCCAGCAGCGGCGACAGGGATGCGTGGGAGCTGTTTTTT.

J is TRBJ2-3 and V is TRBV6-5; D unclear. CDR3 length: 15 residues. Trimming shortened V by 2 bases and J by 0 bases, and 9 bases separated the two germline ends. Germline V gives CDR1 MNHEY, CDR2 SVGAGI. CDR3 region: CASSYGGRSTDTQYF. The CDR3 nucleotides read TGTGCCAGCAGTTACGGCGGTAGGAGCACAGATACGCAGTATTTT.

This sequence joins TRBV29-1 and TRBJ1-4; D gene uncertain. Trimming stripped 3 bases from V and 8 bases from J, with 16 bases between. The CDR3 has 14 amino acids. Germline CDR1 SQVTM, CDR2 ANQGSEA. This chain's CDR3 is CSVDSSEEREKLFF. The CDR3 DNA reads TGCAGCGTTGATAGTTCTGAGGAACGGGAAAAACTGTTTTTT.

The CDR3 sequence: CASSIGEVWSGYTF. The CDR3 nucleotides are TGTGCCAGTAGTATAGGGGAGGTATGGAGTGGCTACACCTTC. This chain connects TRBV19 to TRBJ1-2; no definite D call. The CDR3 consists of 14 residues. Trimming removed 1 base at V and 7 bases at J, with 13 bases between. CDR1 and CDR2 from the germline V gene are LNHDA and SQIVND (reference sequence). Drawing the rest from reference TRBV19 and TRBJ1-2, the complete variable domain is DGGITQSPKYLFRKEGQNVTLSCEQNLNHDAMYWYRQDPGQGLRLIYYSQIVNDFQKGDIAEGYSVSREKKESFPLTVTSAQKNPTAFYLCASSIGEVWSGYTFGSGTRLTVV.

This sequence joins TRBV2 and TRBJ2-5; 10 nucleotides align to TRBD2. Losses at the gene ends were 6 bases for V and 1 base for J; bases not matched to a gene: 5. The V gene's germline CDR1 is SNHLY and CDR2 FYNNEI. The CDR3 runs 15 residues. The CDR3 sequence: CASRLSGRAQETQYF. The DNA of the CDR3 is TGTGCCAGCAGGTTAAGCGGGAGGGCCCAAGAGACCCAGTACTTC.